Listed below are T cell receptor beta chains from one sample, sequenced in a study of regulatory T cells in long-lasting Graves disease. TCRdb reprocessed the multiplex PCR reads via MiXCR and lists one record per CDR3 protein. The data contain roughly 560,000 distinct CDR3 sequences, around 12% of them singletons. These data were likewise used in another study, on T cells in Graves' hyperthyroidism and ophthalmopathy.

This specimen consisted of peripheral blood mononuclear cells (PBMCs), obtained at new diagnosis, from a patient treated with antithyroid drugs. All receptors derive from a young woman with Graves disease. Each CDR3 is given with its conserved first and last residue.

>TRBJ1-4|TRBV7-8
CASSQSYRGRGEKLFF
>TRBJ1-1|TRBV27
CASSRTPGSGGLTTEAFF
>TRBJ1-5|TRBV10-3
CAISARGGDQPQHF
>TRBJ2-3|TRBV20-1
CSASRTSAITDTQYF
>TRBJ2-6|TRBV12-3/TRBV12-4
CASSISSLGANVLTF
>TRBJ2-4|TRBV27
CASSPVYKTENIQYF
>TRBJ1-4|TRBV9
CASSASGQTSEKLFF
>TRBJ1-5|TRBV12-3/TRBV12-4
CASRGEGLPQHF
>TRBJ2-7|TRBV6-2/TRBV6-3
CASSRLEGCEQYF
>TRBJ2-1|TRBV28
CASHSGRYNEQFF
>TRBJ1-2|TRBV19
CASKFQGLPSGYTF
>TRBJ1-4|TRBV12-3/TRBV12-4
CASSSYRDRAEKLFF
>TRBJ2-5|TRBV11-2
CASSLAVTGGSETQYF
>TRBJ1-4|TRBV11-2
CASSLGTGGAGKEKLFF
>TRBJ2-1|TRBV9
CASGLASRGEQFF
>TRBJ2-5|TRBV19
CATSSGGFTQYF
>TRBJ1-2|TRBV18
CASSPLRHGYGYTF
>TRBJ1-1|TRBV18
CASSPMQGVNTEAFF
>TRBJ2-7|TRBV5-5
CASSGSRTSGSSKQYF
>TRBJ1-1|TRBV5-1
CASRGGQGYKAFF
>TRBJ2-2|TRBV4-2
CASSQASSGRANTGELFF
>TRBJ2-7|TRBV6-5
CASSYSLYRAGHEQYF
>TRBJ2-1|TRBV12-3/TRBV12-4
CASSFLIAGSYNEQFF
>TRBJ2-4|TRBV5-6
CASSLNWPKNIQYF
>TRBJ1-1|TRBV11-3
CASSLQVGTEAFF
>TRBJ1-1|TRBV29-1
CSVGPRQGGTEAFF
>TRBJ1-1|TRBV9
CASSVDGRGNTEAFF
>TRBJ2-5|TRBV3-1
CASSSRLTWETQYF
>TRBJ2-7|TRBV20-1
CSASGLAGESYEQYF
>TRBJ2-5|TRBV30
CAWSDGTSVNSGETQYF
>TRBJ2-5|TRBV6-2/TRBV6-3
CASSLGTSDYQETQYF
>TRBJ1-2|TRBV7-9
CASSLGHIGYGYTF
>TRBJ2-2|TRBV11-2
CASSLALIGLAGGSVF
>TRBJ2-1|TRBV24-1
CATSDLKDEQFF
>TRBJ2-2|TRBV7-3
CASSTNSNTGELFF
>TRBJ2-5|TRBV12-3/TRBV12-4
CASKPTGLQTQYF
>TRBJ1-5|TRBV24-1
CATSAGTSVGQPQHF
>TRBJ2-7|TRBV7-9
CASSLARGTDTYEQYF
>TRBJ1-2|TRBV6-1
CASSAPHRDPRRRLYGYTF
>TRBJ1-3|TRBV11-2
CASSLSTGRGNTIYF
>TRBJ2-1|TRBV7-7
CASSVDLGNEQFF
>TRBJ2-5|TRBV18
CASSPLRTGGLKEETQYF